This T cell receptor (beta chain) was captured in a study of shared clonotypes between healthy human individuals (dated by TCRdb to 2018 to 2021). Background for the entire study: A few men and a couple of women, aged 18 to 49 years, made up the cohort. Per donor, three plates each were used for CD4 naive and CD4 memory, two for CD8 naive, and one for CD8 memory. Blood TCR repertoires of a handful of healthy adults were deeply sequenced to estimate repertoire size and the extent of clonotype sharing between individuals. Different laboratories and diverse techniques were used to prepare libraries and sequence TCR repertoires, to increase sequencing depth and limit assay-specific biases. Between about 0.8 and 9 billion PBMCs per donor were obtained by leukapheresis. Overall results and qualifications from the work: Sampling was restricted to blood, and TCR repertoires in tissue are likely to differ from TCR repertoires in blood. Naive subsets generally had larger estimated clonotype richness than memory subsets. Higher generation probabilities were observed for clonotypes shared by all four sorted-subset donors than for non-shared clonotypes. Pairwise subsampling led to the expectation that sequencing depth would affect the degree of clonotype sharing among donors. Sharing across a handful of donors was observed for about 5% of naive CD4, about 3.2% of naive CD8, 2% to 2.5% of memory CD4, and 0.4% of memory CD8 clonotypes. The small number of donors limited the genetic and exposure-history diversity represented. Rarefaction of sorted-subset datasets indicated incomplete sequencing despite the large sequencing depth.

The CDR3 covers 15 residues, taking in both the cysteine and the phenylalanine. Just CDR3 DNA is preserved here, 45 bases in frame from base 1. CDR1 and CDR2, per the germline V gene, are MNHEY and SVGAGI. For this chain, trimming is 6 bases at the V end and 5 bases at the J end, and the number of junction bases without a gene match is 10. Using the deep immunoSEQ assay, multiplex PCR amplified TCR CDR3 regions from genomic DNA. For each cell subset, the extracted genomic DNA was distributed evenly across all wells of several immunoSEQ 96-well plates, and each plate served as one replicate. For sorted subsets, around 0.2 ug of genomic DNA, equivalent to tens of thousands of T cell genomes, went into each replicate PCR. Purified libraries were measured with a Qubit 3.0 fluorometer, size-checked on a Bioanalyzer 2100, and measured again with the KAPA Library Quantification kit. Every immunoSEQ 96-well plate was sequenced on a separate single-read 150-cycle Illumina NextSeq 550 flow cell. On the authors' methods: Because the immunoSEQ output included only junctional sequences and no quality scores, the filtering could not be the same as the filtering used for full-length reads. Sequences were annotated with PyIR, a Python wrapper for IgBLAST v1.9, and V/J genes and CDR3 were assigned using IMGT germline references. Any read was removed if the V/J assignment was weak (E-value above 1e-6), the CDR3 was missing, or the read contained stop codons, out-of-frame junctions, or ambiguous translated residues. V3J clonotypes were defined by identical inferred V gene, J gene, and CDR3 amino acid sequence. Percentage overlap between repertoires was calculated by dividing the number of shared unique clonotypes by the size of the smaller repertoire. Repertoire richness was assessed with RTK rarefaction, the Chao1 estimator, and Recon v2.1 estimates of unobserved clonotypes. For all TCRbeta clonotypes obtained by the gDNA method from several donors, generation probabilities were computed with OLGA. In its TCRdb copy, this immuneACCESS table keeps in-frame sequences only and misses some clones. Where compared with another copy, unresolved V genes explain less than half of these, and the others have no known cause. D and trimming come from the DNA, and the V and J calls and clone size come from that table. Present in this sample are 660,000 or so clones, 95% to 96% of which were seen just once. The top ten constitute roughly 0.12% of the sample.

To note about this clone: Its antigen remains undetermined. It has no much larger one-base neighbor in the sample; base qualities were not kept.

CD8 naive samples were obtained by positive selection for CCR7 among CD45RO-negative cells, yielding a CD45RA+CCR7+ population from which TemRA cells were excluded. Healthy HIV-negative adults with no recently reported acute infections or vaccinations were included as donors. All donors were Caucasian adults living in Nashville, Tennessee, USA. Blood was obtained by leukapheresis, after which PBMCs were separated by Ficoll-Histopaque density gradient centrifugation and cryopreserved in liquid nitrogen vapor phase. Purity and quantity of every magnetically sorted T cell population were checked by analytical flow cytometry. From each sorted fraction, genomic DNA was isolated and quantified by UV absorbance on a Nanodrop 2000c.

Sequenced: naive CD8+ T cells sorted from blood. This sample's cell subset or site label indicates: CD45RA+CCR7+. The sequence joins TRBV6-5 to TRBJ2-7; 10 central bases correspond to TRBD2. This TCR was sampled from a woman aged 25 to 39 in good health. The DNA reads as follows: TGTGCCAGCAGCCCTCTAGCGGGAGTCCGTGACGAGCAGTACTTC. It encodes CASSPLAGVRDEQYF.